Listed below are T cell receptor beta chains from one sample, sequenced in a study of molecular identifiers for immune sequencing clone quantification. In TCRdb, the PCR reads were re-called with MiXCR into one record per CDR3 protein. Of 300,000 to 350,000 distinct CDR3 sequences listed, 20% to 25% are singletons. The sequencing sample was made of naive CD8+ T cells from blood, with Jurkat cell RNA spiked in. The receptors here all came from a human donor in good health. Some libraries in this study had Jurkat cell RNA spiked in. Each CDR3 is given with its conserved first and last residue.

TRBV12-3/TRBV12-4	CASRGDNYEQYF
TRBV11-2	CASSLQRMPWTSGVGSTDTQYF
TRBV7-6	CASSLAVESREQYF
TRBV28	CASKSLRDIETQYF
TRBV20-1	CSARTGTGELFF
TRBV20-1	CSATKQGYSNQPQHF
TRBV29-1	CSVHRDGENSQYF
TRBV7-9	CASSPTESTGELFF
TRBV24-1	CATSETLAGGTGELFF
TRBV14	CASSQVAGEVQDTQYF
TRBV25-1	CASGGGSINQPQHF
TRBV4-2	CASSQDSVSGANVLTF
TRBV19	CASSPAGGGTGELFF
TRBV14	CASSQEGYSTDTQYF
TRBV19	CAGVTGNTIYF